This section outlines one T cell receptor (beta chain) sequence together with its context. Produced via immunoSEQ multiplex PCR; TCRdb's table is partial and in-frame only. The table shows around 25,000 clones, with roughly 80% occurring only once. J was trimmed by 5 bases and V by 6 bases; bases with no gene match: 8. Germline CDR1 is MNHEY and CDR2 is SVGAGI. The CDR3 consists of 14 residues. The data originate from a study of OX40 agonist ivuxolimab in advanced cancers. Here the sequenced sample was CD4+ or CD8+ T cells sorted from blood, taken in a trial of the OX40 agonist ivuxolimab. This TCR came from an adult with an advanced solid tumor such as melanoma, head and neck, liver or kidney cancer. The genes are TRBV6-5 and TRBJ1-2, with 8 positions matching TRBD1. CDR3 protein: CASSPDRDLYGYTF. CDR3 DNA sequence: TGTGCCAGCAGCCCGGACAGGGATCTATATGGCTACACCTTC.